One sample yielded the 8 T cell receptor beta chains listed below, sequenced in a study of cytomegalovirus exposure and HLA in healthy donors. Sequencing used immunoSEQ multiplex PCR; TCRdb keeps in-frame clones, though not all of them. The table records around 130,000 clones, over 65% of them present only once. The sample taken for sequencing was PBMCs. These TCRs come from a woman in her thirties in good health and CMV-seronegative.

The rearrangement joins TRBV19 to TRBJ2-1; 8 bases are shared with TRBD2. Trimming removed 3 bases from V and 4 bases from J; junction bases left unmatched: 5. Looked up from germline, CDR1 is LNHDA and CDR2 is SQIVND (reference sequence). The CDR3 runs to 15 residues. The CDR3 nucleotides read TGTGCCAGTAGTATTATGGGCGGGGGGTACAATGAGCAGTTCTTC. This gives the protein CASSIMGGGYNEQFF.

The chain combines TRBV27 with TRBJ1-1; 9 bases match TRBD1. Trimming took 3 bases from V and 1 from J; bases not matched to a gene: 9. The CDR3 extends over 17 amino acids. Germline V gene lookup returns CDR1 MNHEY and CDR2 SMNVEV (reference sequence). CDR3 DNA sequence: TGTGCCAGCAGTTTCTCCGGGACAGGGACCAAGAACACTGAAGCTTTCTTT. This sequence encodes CASSFSGTGTKNTEAFF.

In its sample, this clone was seen a few times. This chain connects TRBV2 to TRBJ1-5; possibly TRBD1 for D (6 bases). Trimming removed 4 bases from V and 0 bases from J, with 13 bases in between. This CDR3 comprises 16 residues. CDR1 and CDR2 (germline): SNHLY, FYNNEI. The CDR3 DNA sequence: TGTGCCAGCAGTGGAAACAGGGATTATAGCAATCAGCCCCAGCATTTT. Translated: CASSGNRDYSNQPQHF.

This chain connects TRBV30 to TRBJ2-6, with D maybe TRBD2 (6 bases). The CDR3 runs 15 residues. CDR1 is GTSNPN and CDR2 is SVGIG in the germline V gene (reference sequence). V dropped 4 bases and J dropped 4 bases, with 14 bases sitting between them. The DNA of the CDR3 is TGTGCCTGGAACCGTGGAGGGTCCGGGGCCAACGTCCTGACTTTC. Its translation is CAWNRGGSGANVLTF.

This chain uses TRBV15 with TRBJ1-4; D may be TRBD1 (5 bases). Germline CDR1 is LNHNV and CDR2 is YYDKDF (reference sequence). The CDR3 has 19 amino acids. Trimming shortened V by 0 bases and J by 7 bases, and 24 bases separated the two germline ends. The CDR3 loop is CATSREGGAGTPSIEKLFF. The CDR3 coding sequence is TGTGCCACCAGCAGAGAGGGAGGGGCAGGGACCCCCTCTATTGAAAAACTGTTTTTT.

The rearrangement links TRBV6-1 to TRBJ2-1; TRBD1 might be the D (6 bases). CDR1 and CDR2 (germline): MNHNS, SASEGT. With 0 bases removed from V and 9 bases from J, the gap between germline ends came to 9 bases. CDR3 length: 13 amino acids. CDR3 residues: CASSEAGTIEQFF. The CDR3 DNA reads as TGTGCCAGCAGTGAAGCAGGGACAATTGAGCAGTTCTTC.

The rearrangement joins TRBV5-5 to TRBJ1-5; D remains unclear. Germline CDR1 and CDR2: SGHKS and YYEKEE (reference sequence). Trimming pared 7 bases from V and 4 bases from J, leaving 18 bases between. This CDR3 spans 15 amino acids. For the CDR3, the DNA is TGTGCCAGCGCCCCACAAGAGGTCCGAAATCAGCCCCAGCATTTT. It translates to CASAPQEVRNQPQHF.

As to this clone: One end of the junction varies from germline; a read error may be responsible. The V gene is TRBV7-7, the J gene TRBJ2-7, with TRBD1 identical over 7 bases. This CDR3 has 14 amino acids. The germline CDR1 and CDR2 sequences are SSHAT and FNYEAQ (reference sequence). CDR3 region: CASSLGDSSYEQYF. In DNA form, the CDR3 reads TGTGCTAGCAGCTTAGGGGACAGCTCCTACGAGCAGTACTTC.